The 17 T cell receptor beta chains reported below all come from one sample, sequenced in a study of blood T cell repertoires in COVID-19. Some clones are missing from TCRdb's copy, which holds only in-frame ones; the method was immunoSEQ multiplex PCR. The table records 300,000 to 450,000 clones, about 90% of them present only once. The sample taken for sequencing was peripheral blood. The source is a woman aged 30 to 39 with COVID-19, enrolled during active disease.

The V call is TRBV20-1, the J call TRBJ2-4; D gene uncertain. V was trimmed by 3 bases and J by 0 bases, leaving 9 bases between them. Per the germline V gene, CDR1 is DFQATT and CDR2 is SNEGSKA (reference sequence). The CDR3 runs 14 residues. CDR3 nucleotides: TGCAGTGCTAGTAGCCAAGTAGCCAAAAACATTCAGTACTTC. It is translated as CSASSQVAKNIQYF.

This chain uses TRBV4-1 with TRBJ2-7; 13 nucleotides match TRBD2. Germline V gives CDR1 MGHRA, CDR2 YSYEKL. Trimming at V came to 2 bases and at J to 3 bases, leaving 4 bases not matched to a gene. CDR3 length: 16 residues. The CDR3 DNA is TGCGCCAGCAGCCAACACGGACTAGCGGGAGACTACGAGCAGTACTTC. It encodes CASSQHGLAGDYEQYF.

The CDR3 protein is CASKEREQYF. In nucleotides, the CDR3 is TGTGCCAGTAAGGAGCGCGAGCAGTACTTC. This chain links TRBV28 with TRBJ2-7; no reliable D call. This CDR3 contains 10 residues. Trimming stripped 9 bases from V and 6 bases from J, with 9 bases between. Germline CDR1 reads MDHEN; CDR2 reads SYDVKM.

The gene calls are TRBV24-1 and TRBJ2-5; 7 bases agree with TRBD1. Germline V gene lookup returns CDR1 KGHDR and CDR2 SFDVKD. Germline trimming cut 4 bases from V and 4 bases from J; bases unmatched to any gene: 8. The CDR3 sequence is 15 residues long. CDR3 coding DNA: TGTGCCACCAGTGAAGCTGACAGGGCCACAGAGACCCAGTACTTC. Amino acids: CATSEADRATETQYF.

In this sample, this clone turned up a few times. The V call is TRBV5-1, the J call TRBJ1-2; D is undetermined. From germline, CDR1 is SGHRS and CDR2 YFSETQ. V gave up 4 bases and J gave up 2 bases, with 12 bases separating them. This CDR3 has 14 residues. Written as DNA, the CDR3 is TGCGCCAGCAGCCCCGGTGGGCTAAACTATGGCTACACCTTC. Translation gives CASSPGGLNYGYTF.

This rearrangement joins TRBV5-6 to TRBJ2-2, with 8 bases matching TRBD1. This CDR3 is built from 16 residues. V shed 3 bases, J shed 1 base, and the junction held 5 bases outside the gene matches. The V gene's germline CDR1 is SGHDT and CDR2 YYEEEE. DNA of the CDR3: TGTGCCAGCAGCTCTCCCGGGACAGGGAACACCGGGGAGCTGTTTTTT. This gives the protein CASSSPGTGNTGELFF.

The CDR3 DNA sequence: TGTGCCAGCAGTTTACTCCCGGGACAGGGCAACGTTGGCTACACCTTC. Its translation is CASSLLPGQGNVGYTF. V gene TRBV6-5 combines with J gene TRBJ1-2, with TRBD1 matching 9 bases. The length of the CDR3 is 16 residues. The V gene end was trimmed by 4 bases and the J gene end by 7 bases; junction bases not matched to a gene: 13. Per the germline V gene, CDR1 is MNHEY and CDR2 is SVGAGI.

The gene calls are TRBV6-5 and TRBJ2-2; TRBD1 matches at 9 bases. CDR1 MNHEY and CDR2 SVGAGI come from the germline V gene. CDR3 length equals 15 residues. V shed 7 bases, J shed 3 bases, and the junction held 6 bases outside the gene matches. The CDR3 is CASKNRGLHTGELFF. The DNA of the CDR3 is TGTGCCAGCAAAAACAGGGGGCTACACACCGGGGAGCTGTTTTTT.

CDR3 in amino acids: CATSPAGLPYEQYF. CDR3 DNA sequence: TGCGCCACCAGCCCCGCAGGCCTCCCCTACGAGCAGTACTTC. The V and J genes are TRBV10-1 and TRBJ2-7; D gene unclear. This CDR3 contains 14 residues. Between the trimmed V and J ends, which lost 10 bases and 2 bases, there was a span of 18 bases. Germline CDR1 and CDR2: WNHNN and SYGVQD (reference sequence).

This clone has more than one count but fewer than ten. V gene TRBV25-1 combines with J gene TRBJ2-1; 7 bases map to TRBD2. The CDR3 contains 15 residues. V dropped 10 bases and J dropped 2; count of bases not matched to a gene: 11. CDR1 MGHDK and CDR2 SYGVNS come from the germline V gene. CDR3 bases: TGTGCCAACCACCGTTCGGCGGGAGCCTACAATGAGCAGTTCTTC. This codes for CANHRSAGAYNEQFF.

The chain employs TRBV30 and TRBJ2-1, with D perhaps TRBD1 (6 bases). The CDR3 runs to 13 residues. Germline V gene lookup returns CDR1 GTSNPN and CDR2 SVGIG (reference sequence). V was clipped by 1 base and J by 4 bases, with 8 bases between them. CDR3 sequence reads: CAWSGTAYNEQFF. CDR3 nucleotides: TGTGCCTGGAGTGGGACAGCTTACAATGAGCAGTTCTTC. The complete variable domain, with remaining parts taken from reference TRBV30 and TRBJ2-1, reads SQTIHQWPATLVQPVGSPLSLECTVEGTSNPNLYWYRQAAGRGLQLLFYSVGIGQISSEVPQNLSASRPQDRQFILSSKKLLLSDSGFYLCAWSGTAYNEQFFGPGTRLTVL.

This chain joins TRBV12-3 or TRBV12-4 and TRBJ1-1, with D unresolved. The CDR3 loop spans 13 amino acids. V was clipped by 0 bases and J by 1 base, with 3 bases between them. CDR3 coding DNA: TGTGCCAGCAGTTTAGCCCAGAACACTGAAGCTTTCTTT. Its protein product is CASSLAQNTEAFF.

CDR3 nucleotides: TGTGCCAGCAGCTTGGCCCTAGCCACAGATACGCAGTATTTT. It specifies CASSLALATDTQYF. The V and J genes are TRBV5-4 and TRBJ2-3; the D gene is possibly TRBD2 (5 bases). V dropped 0 bases and J dropped 2 bases, with 7 bases sitting between them. The CDR3 length is 14 residues. The germline CDR1 and CDR2 sequences are SGHNT and YYREEE (reference sequence).

This clone was found a few times. The rearrangement joins TRBV5-4 to TRBJ1-6; D gene uncertain. Per germline, CDR1 SGHNT and CDR2 YYREEE (reference sequence). This CDR3 is built from 14 residues. V lost 5 bases and J 6 bases, leaving 12 bases between the germline ends. The DNA of the CDR3 is TGTGCCAGCAGGATGGGAGACCCTAATTCACCCCTCCACTTT. Residues: CASRMGDPNSPLHF.

The genes are TRBV30 and TRBJ1-4, with D possibly matching TRBD1 (6 bases). V was cut by 1 base and J by 7 bases, with 10 bases left in between. The CDR3 is 13 residues long. Germline assignment: CDR1 GTSNPN and CDR2 SVGIG (reference sequence). The CDR3 protein is CAWSAGDLEKLFF. CDR3 coding DNA: TGTGCCTGGAGTGCAGGGGATCTTGAAAAACTGTTTTTT.

The chain combines TRBV9 with TRBJ2-2; weak D call: TRBD1 (6 bases). The CDR3 consists of 15 residues. V lost 4 bases to trimming and J lost 1 base, with 11 bases between them. The germline V gene encodes CDR1 SGDLS and CDR2 YYNGEE. This CDR3 is CASSRGQRNTGELFF. In DNA form, the CDR3 reads TGTGCCAGCAGCCGAGGACAGAGGAACACCGGGGAGCTGTTTTTT. Complete variable domain (other parts from reference TRBV9 and TRBJ2-2): DSGVTQTPKHLITATGQRVTLRCSPRSGDLSVYWYQQSLDQGLQFLIQYYNGEERAKGNILERFSAQQFPDLHSELNLSSLELGDSALYFCASSRGQRNTGELFFGEGSRLTVL.

The chain has TRBV5-1 and TRBJ2-7; the match to TRBD2 covers 7 bases. Germline CDR1 SGHRS, CDR2 YFSETQ. Trimming cost V 0 bases and J 6 bases; bases outside gene matches: 9. This CDR3 is built from 15 residues. For the CDR3, the DNA is TGCGCCAGCAGCTTGGGTGGCGGGAGCATCGCCGAGCAGTACTTC. It is translated as CASSLGGGSIAEQYF.